These T cell receptor beta chains were read from a single sample in a study of blood T cell repertoires in COVID-19. The assay was immunoSEQ multiplex PCR, and TCRdb's table has in-frame clones only and misses some. The table shows 250,000 to 350,000 clones, with approximately 83% occurring only once. Sequenced input: PBMCs or T cells enriched from blood (not recorded which). The receptors were gathered from a woman aged 25 to 45 who had recovered from COVID-19. Each CDR3 is given with its conserved first and last residue. A D gene is named only where the DNA matches it firmly. Clone size, where shown, is once, few, many, or a class for clones that have expanded.

CASRLSGTGGYEQYF,TGCGCCAGCAGACTCTCCGGGACAGGGGGCTACGAGCAGTACTTC,TRBJ2-7,few,TRBV5-1,TRBD1
CASSKGARQRNYGYTF,TGTGCCAGCAGCAAAGGGGCCCGCCAAAGGAACTATGGCTACACCTTC,TRBJ1-2,NA,TRBV21-1,NA
CASTPGQGMGNEQFF,TGTGCCAGCACCCCAGGACAGGGGATGGGCAATGAGCAGTTCTTC,TRBJ2-1,once,TRBV6-5,TRBD1
CASRDRGTGELFF,TGTGCCAGCCGGGACAGGGGGACCGGGGAGCTGTTTTTT,TRBJ2-2,NA,TRBV2,TRBD1
CASRPLPGRELFF,TGTGCCAGCAGACCCTTACCAGGGCGGGAGCTGTTTTTT,TRBJ2-2,NA,TRBV27,NA
CASSLGLATGDNEQFF,TGCGCCAGCAGCTTGGGGCTAGCGACGGGGGACAATGAGCAGTTCTTC,TRBJ2-1,NA,TRBV5-1,NA
CASSFERQGTYEQYF,TGTGCCAGCAGCTTCGAGAGACAGGGAACCTACGAGCAGTACTTC,TRBJ2-7,NA,TRBV11-2,TRBD1
CASSSSDGAEAFF,TGTGCCAGCAGCTCTTCGGACGGGGCTGAAGCTTTCTTT,TRBJ1-1,NA,TRBV5-4,NA
CASSPRQGADYGYTF,TGTGCCAGCAGTCCGCGACAGGGGGCAGACTATGGCTACACCTTC,TRBJ1-2,NA,TRBV6-5,TRBD1
CATSGGLTGANVLTF,TGTGCCACCAGTGGGGGACTGACTGGGGCCAACGTCCTGACTTTC,TRBJ2-6,NA,TRBV24-1,NA
CASLAGVNTEAFF,TGTGCCAGCCTGGCGGGGGTGAACACTGAAGCTTTCTTT,TRBJ1-1,NA,TRBV7-9,NA
CTSSHGSVAFNEQFF,TGCACCAGCAGCCACGGGAGCGTAGCATTCAATGAGCAGTTCTTC,TRBJ2-1,NA,TRBV1,NA
CASSSAGETQYF,TGTGCCAGCAGCTCTGCCGGGGAGACCCAGTACTTC,TRBJ2-5,NA,TRBV27,NA
CASSEAEDRGYEQYF,TGTGCCAGCAGTGAAGCCGAGGACCGGGGTTACGAGCAGTACTTC,TRBJ2-7,once,TRBV6-1,NA
CATGGSSYNEQFF,TGTGCCACCGGGGGGAGCTCCTACAATGAGCAGTTCTTC,TRBJ2-1,NA,TRBV6-5,TRBD2
CASSIPQGKMTGELFF,TGTGCCAGTAGTATCCCCCAGGGGAAGATGACCGGGGAGCTGTTTTTT,TRBJ2-2,NA,TRBV19,NA
CSASEREDRLSSGNTIYF,TGCAGTGCTAGTGAGAGGGAAGACAGGTTAAGCTCTGGAAACACCATATATTTT,TRBJ1-3,NA,TRBV20-1,NA
CASSRDSAYEQYF,TGTGCCAGCAGTCGGGACTCAGCCTACGAGCAGTACTTC,TRBJ2-7,NA,TRBV27,NA
CASSLQAPEEKLFF,TGCGCCAGCAGCTTACAGGCCCCGGAGGAAAAACTGTTTTTT,TRBJ1-4,few,TRBV5-1,NA
CASSPRGGRGETQYF,TGTGCCAGCAGCCCCCGGGGGGGGAGGGGAGAGACCCAGTACTTC,TRBJ2-5,NA,TRBV7-2,TRBD2
CSASSGPWETQYF,TGCAGTGCTAGTAGCGGGCCTTGGGAGACCCAGTACTTC,TRBJ2-5,NA,TRBV20-1,TRBD2
CASRRGTSGSGYEQYF,TGTGCCAGCAGACGGGGGACTAGCGGGAGTGGTTACGAGCAGTACTTC,TRBJ2-7,NA,TRBV2,TRBD2
CASSLGRPWAFF,TGTGCCAGCAGTTTAGGGAGGCCTTGGGCTTTCTTT,TRBJ1-1,NA,TRBV12-3/TRBV12-4,NA
CASSFSRFSGGNNEQFF,TGTGCCAGCAGTTTTTCGAGGTTTTCCGGGGGTAACAATGAGCAGTTCTTC,TRBJ2-1,NA,TRBV28,NA
CASSPQRGGRGELFF,TGTGCCAGCAGTCCCCAGCGGGGGGGCCGCGGGGAGCTGTTTTTT,TRBJ2-2,NA,TRBV6-6,TRBD2
CASIGTGLSYEQYF,TGTGCCAGCATAGGGACAGGTCTTTCCTACGAGCAGTACTTC,TRBJ2-7,NA,TRBV6-5,TRBD1
CASSPQGSDSPLHF,TGTGCCAGCAGCCCGCAGGGTTCGGATTCACCCCTCCACTTT,TRBJ1-6,NA,TRBV3-1/TRBV3-2,NA
CASRQGDQPQHF,TGTGCCAGTCGACAGGGTGATCAGCCCCAGCATTTT,TRBJ1-5,NA,TRBV19,TRBD1
CASRRDRGQSYGYTF,TGTGCCAGTAGGAGAGACAGGGGGCAATCCTATGGCTACACCTTC,TRBJ1-2,NA,TRBV19,TRBD1
CASSETGAGGRAEAFF,TGTGCCAGCAGCGAAACAGGGGCCGGTGGTCGCGCTGAAGCTTTCTTT,TRBJ1-1,many,TRBV9,TRBD1
CSGKRTGGGYEQFF,TGCAGCGGGAAAAGGACAGGGGGCGGATATGAGCAGTTCTTC,TRBJ2-1,NA,TRBV29-1,TRBD1
CASSQGPSSPLHF,TGTGCCAGCAGTCAGGGGCCGAGTTCACCCCTCCACTTT,TRBJ1-6,NA,TRBV27,NA
CASRTLFPTGRGTEAFF,TGTGCCAGCCGAACCCTCTTCCCCACAGGGAGGGGCACTGAAGCTTTCTTT,TRBJ1-1,NA,TRBV28,NA
CASSPLTSTDTQYF,TGTGCCAGCAGCCCGCTGACTAGCACAGATACGCAGTATTTT,TRBJ2-3,NA,TRBV5-6,NA
CASSRLAGYYEQYF,TGTGCCAGCAGTAGACTAGCGGGTTACTACGAGCAGTACTTC,TRBJ2-7,NA,TRBV7-6,TRBD2
CASSLAPGGLSGNTIYF,TGTGCCAGCAGCTTGGCCCCCGGGGGTCTCTCTGGAAACACCATATATTTT,TRBJ1-3,NA,TRBV11-2,NA
CASSAQGKETQYF,TGCGCCAGCAGCGCACAGGGGAAGGAGACCCAGTACTTC,TRBJ2-5,NA,TRBV5-1,TRBD1
CSVRTGDQPQHF,TGCAGCGTCCGGACAGGGGATCAGCCCCAGCATTTT,TRBJ1-5,NA,TRBV29-1,TRBD1
CASSISSAGGPVSGQYF,TGTGCCAGTAGTATTTCTTCGGCGGGAGGCCCGGTTTCCGGCCAGTACTTC,TRBJ2-5,NA,TRBV19,TRBD2
CASSYSGTGAYNEQFF,TGTGCCAGCAGTTACTCGGGGACGGGAGCCTACAATGAGCAGTTCTTC,TRBJ2-1,NA,TRBV6-5,NA